The 29 T cell receptor beta chains below were found in one sample sequenced in a study of early T cells in non-severe SARS-CoV-2 infection. TCRdb reanalysed the 5' RACE reads using MiXCR and keeps one entry per CDR3 protein. The top ten hold just under 0.6% of the sample, which has around 82,000 distinct CDR3 sequences, approximately 14% seen once. Material for sequencing was whole blood. Source of these receptors: an adult who was a healthcare worker with PCR-confirmed SARS-CoV-2 infection or an uninfected control (not recorded which).

The genes are TRBV20-1 and TRBJ1-1; possible D gene TRBD1, 6 bases. The ends were cut back, 4 bases at V and 11 bases at J, with 14 bases in the middle. The CDR3 is 11 residues long. Germline V gene data show CDR1 as DFQATT and CDR2 as SNEGSKA (reference sequence). In DNA form, the CDR3 reads TGCAGTGCTACCGGGGGGCAGGGTGCTTTCTTT. Residues: CSATGGQGAFF.

This clonotype has a handful of counts. V gene TRBV10-3 combines with J gene TRBJ1-6, with D tentatively TRBD1 (5 bases). CDR3 length: 12 amino acids. Deletions cut 8 bases from V and 7 bases from J, with 9 bases between. The germline CDR1 and CDR2 sequences are ENHRY and SYGVKD. DNA for the CDR3: TGTGCCATCGCCAGGGACAATTCACCCCTCCACTTT. Protein: CAIARDNSPLHF.

This clonotype has more than one count but fewer than ten. Here the CDR3 DNA reads TGTGCCATCAGTGAGAGGGGCTCCCGGAGCACTGAAGCTTTCTTT. It codes for CAISERGSRSTEAFF. V usage is TRBV10-3 and J usage is TRBJ1-1; a possible D gene is TRBD1 (5 bases). Trimming stripped 2 bases from V and 4 bases from J, with 14 bases between. The CDR3 has 15 amino acids. Germline CDR1 reads ENHRY; CDR2 reads SYGVKD.

A few counts support this clonotype. The gene calls are TRBV4-2 and TRBJ1-1, with 10 nucleotides matching TRBD1. Trimming removed 3 bases from V and 4 bases from J; junction bases left unmatched: 2. There are 14 residues in the CDR3. Per germline, CDR1 LGHNA and CDR2 YNFKEQ. CDR3 amino acids: CASSQGQGSTEAFF. The CDR3 nucleotides are TGTGCCAGCAGCCAGGGACAGGGGAGCACTGAAGCTTTCTTT.

This clonotype was recorded a few times. The V gene is TRBV7-8, the J gene TRBJ2-7; tentatively, D is TRBD1 or TRBD2 (5 bases each). Germline CDR1 SGHVS, CDR2 FQNEAQ. V lost 5 bases and J lost 4, with 18 bases in between. The CDR3 has 15 residues. CDR3 in amino acids: CASSPRGGRPYEQYV. For the CDR3, the DNA is TGTGCCAGCAGCCCACGGGGCGGGCGACCATACGAGCAGTACGTC.

The chain combines TRBV6-6 with TRBJ1-2, with 7 bases fitting TRBD1. The CDR3 is 13 amino acids. Unmatched junction bases numbered 7, after V lost 5 bases and J lost 7 bases. CDR1 and CDR2 (germline): MNHNY, SVGAGI (reference sequence). The CDR3 sequence: CASSADRIFGYTF. The CDR3 bases are TGTGCCAGCAGTGCGGACAGGATATTTGGCTACACCTTC.

This chain joins TRBV12-3 or TRBV12-4 and TRBJ2-3; the match to TRBD2 covers 8 bases. J was trimmed by 2 bases and V by 6 bases; bases with no gene match: 13. The CDR3 contains 17 residues. The CDR3 protein is CASSRTSTGGNTDTQYF. CDR3 sequence (DNA): TGTGCCAGCAGCCGAACGTCCACGGGGGGGAACACAGATACGCAGTATTTT.

The table lists this clonotype with many counts. CDR3 bases: TGTGCCACCAGTTCGCTAGCGGGGATTTACAATGAGCAGTTCTTC. Protein sequence: CATSSLAGIYNEQFF. The V and J genes are TRBV15 and TRBJ2-1, with 9 bases lining up with TRBD2. The CDR3 runs 15 residues. Germline V gives CDR1 LNHNV, CDR2 YYDKDF (reference sequence). Trimming took 6 bases from V and 4 from J; bases not matched to a gene: 7.

In this sample, this clonotype turned up many times. The rearrangement joins TRBV14 to TRBJ1-4; D is undetermined. Germline V gives CDR1 SGHDN, CDR2 FVKESK. Trimming removed 4 bases at V and 7 bases at J, with 16 bases between. The CDR3 loop spans 15 amino acids. The CDR3 nucleotides are TGTGCCAGCAGCCCCCGACGGGGATCTGGTGAAAAACTGTTTTTT. Translating gives CASSPRRGSGEKLFF.

The table lists this clonotype with many counts. The chain combines TRBV6-1 with TRBJ1-1; TRBD1 is a possible D gene (5 bases). The CDR3 contains 17 residues. V dropped 5 bases and J dropped 3 bases, with 22 bases sitting between them. Germline V CDR1 and CDR2: MNHNS, SASEGT. The CDR3 reads CASSPLTFRPGDTEAFF. CDR3 DNA sequence: TGTGCCAGCAGTCCTTTAACTTTCAGGCCGGGGGACACTGAAGCTTTCTTT.

The rearrangement links TRBV7-2 to TRBJ1-6; D gene ambiguous. From germline, CDR1 is SGHTA and CDR2 FQGNSA. The V gene lost 3 bases and the J gene lost 9 bases, with 12 bases spanning the gap. This CDR3 region has 14 residues. Here the CDR3 DNA reads TGTGCCAGCAGCTTCGAAGGGCTAAGTTCACCCCTCCACTTT. Protein: CASSFEGLSSPLHF.

This clonotype came up many times. This rearrangement joins TRBV19 to TRBJ1-4, with D unclear. The CDR3 runs 15 residues. The germline V and J ends were trimmed by 5 bases and 0 bases, with 10 bases remaining between them. Germline CDR1 reads LNHDA; CDR2 reads SQIVND (reference sequence). This chain's CDR3 is CASSAPGSTNEKLFF. The DNA of the CDR3 is TGTGCCAGTAGTGCTCCGGGGTCAACTAATGAAAAACTGTTTTTT.

The chain has TRBV5-1 and TRBJ2-5; 9 bases map to TRBD2. The CDR3 sequence is 16 residues long. From germline, CDR1 is SGHRS and CDR2 YFSETQ. V shed 0 bases and J 5 bases; nucleotides not matched to a gene: 8. CDR3 sequence reads: CASSLGLAGNHETQYF. The CDR3 DNA reads TGCGCCAGCAGCTTGGGGCTAGCGGGGAATCATGAGACCCAGTACTTC. Using reference TRBV5-1 and TRBJ2-5 for the parts outside the CDR3, the full variable domain is KAGVTQTPRYLIKTRGQQVTLSCSPISGHRSVSWYQQTPGQGLQFLFEYFSETQRNKGNFPGRFSGRQFSNSRSEMNVSTLELGDSALYLCASSLGLAGNHETQYFGPGTRLLVL.

This sequence joins TRBV5-1 and TRBJ1-2; possibly TRBD1 for D (5 bases). The CDR3 totals 16 residues. Germline CDR1 reads SGHRS; CDR2 reads YFSETQ. Trimming took off 4 bases at V and 3 bases at J, with 19 bases between the two ends. CDR3 coding DNA: TGCGCCAGCAGCCCGATGACAGTAACAGGCTACTATGGCTACACCTTC. Its protein is CASSPMTVTGYYGYTF.

The V gene is TRBV4-1, the J gene TRBJ2-2; D call uncertain. V dropped 0 bases and J dropped 0 bases, with 23 bases sitting between them. The CDR3 spans 21 residues. Germline CDR1 and CDR2: MGHRA and YSYEKL. CDR3 loop: CASSQDAEATYTYPNTGELFF. The CDR3 DNA sequence: TGCGCCAGCAGCCAAGATGCTGAGGCTACGTACACCTACCCGAACACCGGGGAGCTGTTTTTT.

V gene TRBV30 combines with J gene TRBJ1-1; D is undetermined. Trimming took off 3 bases at V and 6 bases at J, with 8 bases between the two ends. Germline values: CDR1 GTSNPN, CDR2 SVGIG (reference sequence). The CDR3 loop spans 11 amino acids. CDR3 sequence (DNA): TGTGCCTGGAGGGGTGGCCCTGAAGCTTTCTTT. This encodes CAWRGGPEAFF. The full variable domain, in which reference TRBV30 and TRBJ1-1 provide the parts outside the CDR3, is SQTIHQWPATLVQPVGSPLSLECTVEGTSNPNLYWYRQAAGRGLQLLFYSVGIGQISSEVPQNLSASRPQDRQFILSSKKLLLSDSGFYLCAWRGGPEAFFGQGTRLTVV.

Ten or more counts support this clonotype. This chain uses TRBV24-1 with TRBJ2-5; 9 bases match TRBD1. Germline values: CDR1 KGHDR, CDR2 SFDVKD. The V and J ends lost 9 bases and 4 bases, in that order; junction bases with no gene match: 11. The CDR3 is 15 amino acids. The CDR3 reads CATESPGQGTETQYF. The CDR3, as DNA: TGTGCCACCGAGTCTCCGGGACAGGGAACAGAGACCCAGTACTTC.

V and J are TRBV7-9 and TRBJ1-6; 10 bases line up with TRBD1. This CDR3 spans 17 amino acids. Germline values: CDR1 SEHNR, CDR2 FQNEAQ (reference sequence). The J segment lost 6 bases and the V segment lost 1 base, leaving 6 bases of the junction unmatched. The CDR3 coding sequence is TGTGCCAGCAGCTTAGGCCCTCGGACAGGGGGTAATTCACCCCTCCACTTT. This encodes CASSLGPRTGGNSPLHF.

This clonotype has a handful of counts. The CDR3 loop is CASSLEAPPGANVLTF. DNA of the CDR3: TGCGCCAGCAGCTTGGAGGCCCCCCCCGGGGCCAACGTCCTGACTTTC. V usage is TRBV5-1 and J usage is TRBJ2-6, with D hard to call. Germline V CDR1 and CDR2: SGHRS, YFSETQ. There are 16 residues in the CDR3. V was clipped by 0 bases and J by 4 bases, with 11 bases between them.

Only a few counts were recorded for this clonotype. The genes are TRBV28 and TRBJ1-5, with 10 positions matching TRBD1. With 3 bases clipped from V and 6 bases from J, the junction kept 8 bases outside the gene matches. The CDR3 spans 16 residues. Per germline, CDR1 MDHEN and CDR2 SYDVKM. CDR3 residues: CASSFLTGGGVQPQHF. The CDR3 region has the DNA TGTGCCAGCAGTTTCCTGACAGGGGGCGGCGTTCAGCCCCAGCATTTT.

This clonotype was seen only a few times. The chain employs TRBV12-3 or TRBV12-4 and TRBJ2-2; no clear D. The V and J ends lost 3 bases and 0 bases respectively, with 8 bases between them. The length of the CDR3 is 15 residues. The CDR3 region has the DNA TGTGCCAGCAGTTTTGGATCCGCGAACACCGGGGAGCTGTTTTTT. Amino acids: CASSFGSANTGELFF.

This clonotype turned up a few times. The CDR3 region has the DNA TGTGCCAGCAGTCCTACCGGAATGGGACAGGGGCTCACAGATACGCAGTATTTT. Translation: CASSPTGMGQGLTDTQYF. The chain combines TRBV7-8 with TRBJ2-3, with 10 bases fitting TRBD1. This CDR3 region has 18 residues. After removal of 6 bases from V and 2 bases from J, the junction contained 14 bases not matched to a gene. The germline V gene has CDR1 SGHVS and CDR2 FQNEAQ.

This clonotype was seen a few times. CDR3 DNA sequence: TGCGCCAGCAGCTCGGGACAGAACACCGGGGAGCTGTTTTTT. The encoded protein is CASSSGQNTGELFF. The rearrangement joins TRBV5-1 to TRBJ2-2; tentative D call: TRBD1 (6 bases). The CDR3 consists of 14 residues. Trimming took off 3 bases at V and 1 base at J, with 7 bases between the two ends. Looked up from germline, CDR1 is SGHRS and CDR2 is YFSETQ.

The V gene is TRBV29-1, the J gene TRBJ2-5, with 11 bases that match TRBD2. Germline V gene lookup returns CDR1 SQVTM and CDR2 ANQGSEA. This CDR3 is 18 amino acids long. Germline trimming cut 6 bases from V and 0 bases from J; bases unmatched to any gene: 15. CDR3 bases: TGCAGCGTGGCGAAACAGGAGCGGGGACTAGCGGACCAAGAGACCCAGTACTTC. Translating it yields CSVAKQERGLADQETQYF.

This clonotype has only a few counts. The V gene is TRBV2, the J gene TRBJ2-5; TRBD1 matches 7 bases. The V and J ends lost 7 bases and 4 bases, in that order; junction bases with no gene match: 6. The CDR3 has 13 amino acids. Germline lookup yields CDR1 SNHLY and CDR2 FYNNEI. The CDR3 nucleotides read TGTGCCAGCATCGAGGGGGCGAGAGAGACCCAGTACTTC. It is translated as CASIEGARETQYF. The full variable domain, in which reference TRBV2 and TRBJ2-5 provide the parts outside the CDR3, is EPEVTQTPSHQVTQMGQEVILRCVPISNHLYFYWYRQILGQKVEFLVSFYNNEISEKSEIFDDQFSVERPDGSNFTLKIRSTKLEDSAMYFCASIEGARETQYFGPGTRLLVL.

This clonotype was detected only a few times. This chain uses TRBV28 with TRBJ1-5; D perhaps matches TRBD1 (6 bases). Germline V gene lookup returns CDR1 MDHEN and CDR2 SYDVKM. This CDR3 is built from 20 residues. Trimming removed 5 bases from V and 0 bases from J, with 26 bases in between. CDR3 protein: CASSTRDTLVGLYSNQPQHF. The CDR3 DNA sequence: TGTGCCAGCAGTACCCGGGACACTCTTGTAGGCCTTTATAGCAATCAGCCCCAGCATTTT.

This clonotype was counted ten times or more. The chain carries TRBV20-1 and TRBJ1-2; TRBD1 matches at 7 bases. Unmatched junction bases numbered 8, after V lost 5 bases and J lost 5 bases. Germline lookup yields CDR1 DFQATT and CDR2 SNEGSKA (reference sequence). The CDR3 is made up of 13 amino acids. The CDR3 spells CSALPGQLYGYTF. CDR3 DNA sequence: TGCAGTGCTCTACCGGGACAGCTATATGGCTACACCTTC.

This clonotype showed up just a few times. CDR3: CASSGQVNEQFF. In DNA form, the CDR3 reads TGTGCCAGCAGCGGACAGGTTAATGAGCAGTTCTTC. This chain uses TRBV2 with TRBJ2-1, with 7 bases matching TRBD1. From germline, CDR1 is SNHLY and CDR2 FYNNEI. After removal of 6 bases from V and 7 bases from J, the junction contained 3 bases not matched to a gene. This CDR3 spans 12 amino acids. The entire variable domain, with the rest obtained from reference TRBV2 and TRBJ2-1, is as follows: EPEVTQTPSHQVTQMGQEVILRCVPISNHLYFYWYRQILGQKVEFLVSFYNNEISEKSEIFDDQFSVERPDGSNFTLKIRSTKLEDSAMYFCASSGQVNEQFFGPGTRLTVL.

This clonotype has more than one count but fewer than ten. CDR3 in DNA: TGTGCCAGCAGCTGGACAGGGATCACCGGGGAGCTGTTTTTT. Its protein is CASSWTGITGELFF. The V call is TRBV27, the J call TRBJ2-2; TRBD1 matches at 8 bases. With 6 bases clipped from V and 4 bases from J, the junction kept 4 bases outside the gene matches. Germline loops: CDR1 MNHEY, CDR2 SMNVEV (reference sequence). The CDR3 has 14 residues.